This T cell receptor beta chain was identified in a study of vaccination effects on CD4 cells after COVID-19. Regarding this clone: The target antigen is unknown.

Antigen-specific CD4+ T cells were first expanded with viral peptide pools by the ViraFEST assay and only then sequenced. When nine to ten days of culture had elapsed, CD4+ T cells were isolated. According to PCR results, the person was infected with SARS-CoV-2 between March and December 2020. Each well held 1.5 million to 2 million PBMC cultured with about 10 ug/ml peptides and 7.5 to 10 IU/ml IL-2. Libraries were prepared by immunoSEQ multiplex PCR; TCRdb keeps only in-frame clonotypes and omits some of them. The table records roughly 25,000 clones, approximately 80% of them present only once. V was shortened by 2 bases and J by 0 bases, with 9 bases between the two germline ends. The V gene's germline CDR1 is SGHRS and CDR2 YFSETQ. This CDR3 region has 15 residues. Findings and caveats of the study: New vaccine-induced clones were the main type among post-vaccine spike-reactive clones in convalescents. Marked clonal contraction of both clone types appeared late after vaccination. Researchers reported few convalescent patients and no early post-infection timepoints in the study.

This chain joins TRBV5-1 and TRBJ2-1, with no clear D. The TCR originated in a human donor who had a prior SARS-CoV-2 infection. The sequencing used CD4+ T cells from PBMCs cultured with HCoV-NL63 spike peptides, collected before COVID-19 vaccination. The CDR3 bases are TGCGCCAGCAGCTTAACAGTGAGCTCCTACAATGAGCAGTTCTTC. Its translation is CASSLTVSSYNEQFF.